This passage covers 30 T cell receptor beta chains from one sample sequenced in a study of CD8 T cells in Susac syndrome. When the RNA was reverse transcribed, random hexamers were used with an input of 0.5 to 1 ug. TCRdb processed the immunoSEQ multiplex PCR reads anew with MiXCR; each CDR3 protein has one entry. Of more than 100,000 distinct CDR3 sequences in the sample, about 95% were seen once. The sample was CD4+ T cells from PBMCs. Every receptor here comes from a human donor in good health.

The V and J genes are TRBV19 and TRBJ2-7, with 8 bases matching TRBD1. CDR1 and CDR2 from the germline V gene are LNHDA and SQIVND (reference sequence). With V trimmed by 4 bases and J by 2 bases, 4 bases remained unmatched. There are 14 residues in the CDR3. CDR3 amino acids: CASSTGTGPYEQYF. DNA for the CDR3: TGTGCCAGTAGTACGGGGACAGGCCCCTACGAGCAGTACTTC.

This chain uses TRBV2 with TRBJ1-2; no reliable D call. Germline CDR1 and CDR2: SNHLY and FYNNEI. This CDR3 has 14 amino acids. The V end lost 6 bases, the J end lost 7 bases, and 18 bases lay between the germline ends. The CDR3 spells CASSPRRVVGGYTF. The CDR3 DNA reads as TGTGCCAGCAGCCCCCGGCGGGTCGTGGGTGGCTACACCTTC.

The V gene is TRBV2, the J gene TRBJ2-1; D gene uncertain. The germline V gene encodes CDR1 SNHLY and CDR2 FYNNEI. CDR3 length equals 11 residues. V was trimmed by 2 bases and J by 8 bases, leaving 4 bases between them. This chain's CDR3 is CASSENYEQFF. CDR3 DNA: TGTGCCAGCAGTGAAAACTATGAGCAGTTCTTC.

The chain combines TRBV28 with TRBJ1-3; D uncertain. V lost 8 bases and J lost 0, with 11 bases in between. This CDR3 is 14 amino acids long. Germline CDR1 and CDR2: MDHEN and SYDVKM. In DNA form, the CDR3 reads TGTGCCAGCCGGGAGCAAGGCTCTGGAAACACCATATATTTT. Encoded protein: CASREQGSGNTIYF. Based on the CDR3 plus reference TRBV28 and TRBJ1-3, the full variable domain is DVKVTQSSRYLVKRTGEKVFLECVQDMDHENMFWYRQDPGLGLRLIYFSYDVKMKEKGDIPEGYSVSREKKERFSLILESASTNQTSMYLCASREQGSGNTIYFGEGSWLTVV.

V usage is TRBV7-9 and J usage is TRBJ2-6; no clear D. Deletions cut 5 bases from V and 0 bases from J, with 8 bases between. CDR3 length: 15 residues. Per the germline V gene, CDR1 is SEHNR and CDR2 is FQNEAQ (reference sequence). This CDR3 is CASSLGPSGANVLTF. For the CDR3, the DNA is TGTGCCAGCAGCCTCGGTCCCTCTGGGGCCAACGTCCTGACTTTC.

The J gene is TRBJ2-7, the V gene TRBV6-6, with 10 bases aligning to TRBD2. After removal of 2 bases from V and 2 bases from J, the junction contained 6 bases not matched to a gene. The CDR3 has 16 amino acids. CDR1 MNHNY and CDR2 SVGAGI come from the germline V gene (reference sequence). The CDR3 DNA sequence: TGTGCCAGCAGTTACCGTAGCGGGAGGCCAACCTACGAGCAGTACTTC. Amino acid sequence: CASSYRSGRPTYEQYF.

The chain links TRBV30 to TRBJ2-5; 14 bases match TRBD2. The CDR3 extends over 15 amino acids. Germline CDR1 reads GTSNPN; CDR2 reads SVGIG (reference sequence). Germline trimming cut 1 base from V and 4 bases from J; bases unmatched to any gene: 2. The CDR3 region has the DNA TGTGCCTGGAGTGGGGGACTAGCGGGAGTAGAGACCCAGTACTTC. This encodes CAWSGGLAGVETQYF.

The chain couples TRBV7-9 to TRBJ2-1; D call uncertain. The germline V gene encodes CDR1 SEHNR and CDR2 FQNEAQ (reference sequence). The V end was cut by 8 bases, the J end by 4 bases, with 15 bases between. This CDR3 comprises 14 residues. The CDR3 DNA reads TGTGCCAGCGATTTCAGTGTCGAGTACAATGAGCAGTTCTTC. Residues: CASDFSVEYNEQFF.

The rearrangement uses TRBV7-2 and TRBJ2-5, with D unclear. The V gene lost 0 bases and the J gene lost 4 bases, with 6 bases spanning the gap. CDR1 and CDR2 from the germline V gene are SGHTA and FQGNSA. This CDR3 is built from 13 residues. As DNA, the CDR3 is TGTGCCAGCAGCTTAGCGGTGGGAGAGACCCAGTACTTC. Translated: CASSLAVGETQYF.

J is TRBJ2-1 and V is TRBV29-1, with 10 bases that match TRBD2. Germline values: CDR1 SQVTM, CDR2 ANQGSEA. CDR3 length equals 12 residues. V was clipped by 8 bases and J by 6 bases; unmatched bases: 4. The CDR3 DNA follows: TGCAGCACTTGGACTAGCGGCAATGAGCAGTTCTTC. Translating gives CSTWTSGNEQFF.

This chain joins TRBV20-1 and TRBJ1-1, with D maybe TRBD1 (6 bases). Trimming removed 0 bases at V and 0 bases at J, with 14 bases between. Germline V gene sequence: CDR1 DFQATT, CDR2 SNEGSKA (reference sequence). The CDR3 runs to 16 residues. CDR3 nucleotides: TGCAGTGCTAGAGATCGCTACAGGGCTATGAACACTGAAGCTTTCTTT. It encodes CSARDRYRAMNTEAFF.

V is TRBV3-1 and J is TRBJ1-1; tentative D call: TRBD1 (6 bases). The CDR3 is 14 amino acids. Germline V lookup: CDR1 LGHDT, CDR2 YNNKEL (reference sequence). V was cut by 5 bases and J by 5 bases, with 15 bases left in between. The CDR3 nucleotides are TGTGCCAGCAGCTTACAGGGTTCAGCGACTGAAGCTTTCTTT. Translating gives CASSLQGSATEAFF.

This chain connects TRBV27 to TRBJ1-5; TRBD1 matches at 9 bases. Losses at the gene ends were 5 bases for V and 0 bases for J; bases not matched to a gene: 2. This CDR3 contains 15 residues. Germline V CDR1 and CDR2: MNHEY, SMNVEV (reference sequence). The CDR3 sequence is CASSRDRDSNQPQHF. For the CDR3, the DNA is TGTGCCAGCAGTAGGGACAGGGATAGCAATCAGCCCCAGCATTTT.

The chain couples TRBV24-1 to TRBJ2-5; TRBD2 matches 8 bases. The CDR3 contains 15 residues. V trimming: 6 bases; J trimming: 2 bases; junction bases outside the gene matches: 7. The germline V gene has CDR1 KGHDR and CDR2 SFDVKD. CDR3 DNA: TGTGCCACCAGTTCAACCGGACTAGCTCAAGAGACCCAGTACTTC. It is translated as CATSSTGLAQETQYF.

The chain is built from TRBV20-1 and TRBJ2-3; the D is unclear. The CDR3 has 14 residues. Trimming stripped 7 bases from V and 3 bases from J, with 17 bases between. Germline V gene lookup returns CDR1 DFQATT and CDR2 SNEGSKA (reference sequence). CDR3 region: CSGSSVASTDTQYF. The CDR3 DNA sequence: TGCAGTGGGTCATCTGTGGCTTCTACAGATACGCAGTATTTT.

The rearrangement links TRBV2 to TRBJ2-6; D not resolved. The CDR3 consists of 15 residues. Germline V gives CDR1 SNHLY, CDR2 FYNNEI. V lost 7 bases and J 2 bases, leaving 12 bases between the germline ends. The CDR3 DNA reads TGTGCCAGCAAGTTTGAAGACACTGGGGCCAACGTCCTGACTTTC. It encodes CASKFEDTGANVLTF.

The V call is TRBV15, the J call TRBJ2-4; 9 positions match TRBD2. The CDR3 loop spans 19 amino acids. From germline, CDR1 is LNHNV and CDR2 YYDKDF (reference sequence). V was clipped by 1 base and J by 6 bases; unmatched bases: 16. CDR3: CATSRVRTDSGSWRNIQYF. The DNA of the CDR3 is TGTGCCACCAGCAGAGTCCGGACGGATAGCGGGAGTTGGAGAAACATTCAGTACTTC.

This clonotype was found once. V usage is TRBV4-1 and J usage is TRBJ2-7, with TRBD1 matching over 9 bases. Germline loops: CDR1 MGHRA, CDR2 YSYEKL. This CDR3 is built from 16 residues. Trimming at V came to 3 bases and at J to 2 bases, leaving 8 bases not matched to a gene. CDR3 DNA sequence: TGCGCCAGCAGCCAGGGCGACAGGGGGTTAACCTACGAGCAGTACTTC. Encoded protein: CASSQGDRGLTYEQYF.

The chain couples TRBV20-1 to TRBJ2-3; D is unclear. The V end was cut by 1 base, the J end by 5 bases, with 13 bases between. The CDR3 spans 14 residues. The germline V gene has CDR1 DFQATT and CDR2 SNEGSKA (reference sequence). The CDR3 DNA reads as TGCAGTGCTAGAGTGGCAGGTAGAATAGATACGCAGTATTTT. It codes for CSARVAGRIDTQYF.

The chain carries TRBV5-1 and TRBJ2-2, with D unclear. V was shortened by 6 bases and J by 5 bases, with 11 bases between the two germline ends. Per germline, CDR1 SGHRS and CDR2 YFSETQ. CDR3 length: 13 amino acids. The CDR3 region is CASTLYTTGELFF. The DNA of the CDR3 is TGCGCCAGCACCTTATACACGACCGGGGAGCTGTTTTTT.

The chain employs TRBV5-6 and TRBJ2-1; 9 bases match TRBD2. Unmatched junction bases numbered 13, after V lost 4 bases and J lost 2 bases. CDR3 length: 18 residues. CDR1 SGHDT and CDR2 YYEEEE come from the germline V gene. The CDR3 bases are TGTGCCAGCAGCCCCTTTGGCGGGAGGGCCGGAGCCTACAATGAGCAGTTCTTC. This codes for CASSPFGGRAGAYNEQFF.

V is TRBV3-1 and J is TRBJ2-2; D remains ambiguous. This CDR3 spans 14 amino acids. V was pared by 6 bases and J by 4 bases, with 12 bases between. CDR1 LGHDT and CDR2 YNNKEL come from the germline V gene (reference sequence). CDR3 sequence reads: CASSEGSVTGELFF. Here the CDR3 DNA reads TGTGCCAGCAGTGAAGGATCCGTCACCGGGGAGCTGTTTTTT.

This rearrangement joins TRBV19 to TRBJ2-6, with unresolved D. Germline CDR1 reads LNHDA; CDR2 reads SQIVND (reference sequence). CDR3 length: 15 residues. V shed 5 bases and J shed 0 bases, with 8 bases lying between them. The CDR3 protein is CASSPTYSGANVLTF. Here the CDR3 DNA reads TGTGCCAGTAGTCCGACCTACTCTGGGGCCAACGTCCTGACTTTC.

The chain carries TRBV12-3 or TRBV12-4 and TRBJ2-3; the D is unclear. The CDR3 contains 11 residues. Trimming removed 3 bases from V and 4 bases from J, with 2 bases in between. In nucleotides, the CDR3 is TGTGCCAGCAGTTTCCCAGATACGCAGTATTTT. It encodes CASSFPDTQYF.

The V and J genes are TRBV7-9 and TRBJ2-1, with D maybe TRBD2 (5 bases). The CDR3 length is 11 residues. CDR1 SEHNR and CDR2 FQNEAQ come from the germline V gene (reference sequence). The DNA of the CDR3 is TGTGCACCCGGGGATTACAATGAGCAGTTCTTC. Its translation is CAPGDYNEQFF.

This chain joins TRBV7-9 and TRBJ2-5; D possibly corresponds to TRBD2 (5 bases). CDR1 is SEHNR, CDR2 FQNEAQ, per germline (reference sequence). Trimming left V 1 base short and J 4 bases short, with 13 bases between. The CDR3 contains 15 residues. Here the CDR3 reads CASSLVGSEGETQYF. The CDR3 DNA is TGTGCCAGCAGCTTAGTCGGGTCAGAGGGAGAGACCCAGTACTTC.

The chain employs TRBV4-1 and TRBJ2-7, with 8 bases matching TRBD2. V lost 1 base to trimming and J lost 4 bases; unmatched junction nucleotides: 9. The CDR3 covers 16 residues. Germline values: CDR1 MGHRA, CDR2 YSYEKL. In DNA form, the CDR3 reads TGCGCCAGCAGCCAAGGACGCGGGGGGTGGTCATACGAGCAGTACTTC. Residues: CASSQGRGGWSYEQYF.

V usage is TRBV5-4 and J usage is TRBJ1-1; D ambiguous. Trimming stripped 5 bases from V and 1 base from J, with 12 bases between. CDR1 is SGHNT, CDR2 YYREEE, per germline (reference sequence). The CDR3 runs to 14 residues. The CDR3 coding sequence is TGTGCCAGCAGTAAGGATGGCGGGAACACTGAAGCTTTCTTT. Encoded protein: CASSKDGGNTEAFF.

This sequence joins TRBV7-9 and TRBJ1-4; no clear D. CDR1 and CDR2 from the germline V gene are SEHNR and FQNEAQ (reference sequence). The CDR3 spans 14 residues. Trimming left V 4 bases short and J 0 bases short, with 6 bases between. CDR3 coding DNA: TGTGCCAGCAGCTACAGTCCAACTAATGAAAAACTGTTTTTT. It encodes CASSYSPTNEKLFF.

The chain links TRBV5-1 to TRBJ2-3; D gene ambiguous. Trimming took off 4 bases at V and 2 bases at J, with 8 bases between the two ends. Germline V lookup: CDR1 SGHRS, CDR2 YFSETQ. There are 13 residues in the CDR3. The CDR3 coding sequence is TGCGCCAGCAGCCCATCGACCACAGATACGCAGTATTTT. Encoded protein: CASSPSTTDTQYF.